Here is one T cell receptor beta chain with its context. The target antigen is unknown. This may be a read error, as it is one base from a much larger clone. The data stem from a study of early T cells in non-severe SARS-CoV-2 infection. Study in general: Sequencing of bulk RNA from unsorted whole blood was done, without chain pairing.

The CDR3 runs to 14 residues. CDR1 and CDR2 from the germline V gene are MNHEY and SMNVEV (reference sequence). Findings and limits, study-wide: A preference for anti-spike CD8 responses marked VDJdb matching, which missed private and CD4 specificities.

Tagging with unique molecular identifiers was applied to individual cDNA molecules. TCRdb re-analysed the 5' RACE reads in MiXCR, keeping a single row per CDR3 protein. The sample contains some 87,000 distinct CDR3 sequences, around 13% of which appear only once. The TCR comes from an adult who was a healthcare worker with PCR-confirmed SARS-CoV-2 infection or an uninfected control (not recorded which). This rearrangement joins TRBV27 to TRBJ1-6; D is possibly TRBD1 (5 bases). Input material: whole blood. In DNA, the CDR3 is TGTACCAGCAGGCGACAGATGTATAATTCACCCCTCCACTTT. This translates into CTSRRQMYNSPLHF.